The following is a T cell receptor (beta chain) sequence with its context. The time point was: persistent/refractory GD, antithyroid drugs over 5 years with positive TRAb. The TCR library was prepared using RNA isolated from PBMCs. The length of the CDR3 is 15 residues. Trimming removed 2 bases from V and 0 bases from J, with 9 bases in between. The germline gives CDR1 SGDLS, CDR2 YYNGEE. These data are taken from a study of regulatory T cells in long-lasting Graves disease. HTBI primers from iRepertoire and Arm-PCR of CDR3 regions yielded the TCR beta libraries. TCRdb re-called the multiplex PCR reads with MiXCR, one entry per CDR3 protein. The sample has about 660,000 distinct CDR3 sequences, around 32% seen once.

The J gene is TRBJ1-3, the V gene TRBV9, with D tentatively TRBD1 (5 bases). The source of this sequence is a female donor with Graves disease. The source material was peripheral blood mononuclear cells (PBMCs), sampled when the disease was refractory, from a patient treated with antithyroid drugs. CDR3 DNA sequence: TGTGCCAGCAGCGTCTACGACAGCTCTGGAAACACCATATATTTT. Its protein is CASSVYDSSGNTIYF.